These 3 T cell receptor beta chains share one sample of origin, sequenced in a study of T-cell reconstitution after alpha-beta-depleted transplantation in children. Unique molecular identifiers were incorporated into the prepared TCRbeta library. MiXCR was run by TCRdb on the PCR reads, yielding one entry per CDR3 protein. The sample holds more than 400,000 distinct CDR3 sequences, around two fifths seen once. Material: PBMCs, obtained before TCRalphabeta/CD19-depleted stem cell transplant. The receptors originated from a girl aged 2-9 years with aplastic anemia, due to receive a stem cell transplant.

The chain recombines TRBV4-1 with TRBJ2-1; D remains ambiguous. The CDR3 is 13 residues long. Germline CDR1 and CDR2: MGHRA and YSYEKL. V lost 3 bases and J lost 8, with 11 bases in between. The DNA for the CDR3 is TGCGCCAGCAGCCACGCTGAGGCCTATGAGCAGTTCTTC. This gives the protein CASSHAEAYEQFF.

In this sample, this clonotype turned up a few times. CDR3 sequence: CASSTTDTGELFF. The CDR3 DNA follows: TGTGCCAGCAGCACTACAGACACCGGGGAGCTGTTTTTT. The V and J genes are TRBV7-9 and TRBJ2-2; unclear D gene. Germline CDR1 SEHNR, CDR2 FQNEAQ (reference sequence). Trimming shortened V by 5 bases and J by 3 bases, and 7 bases separated the two germline ends. CDR3 size: 13 residues.

V gene TRBV7-3 combines with J gene TRBJ2-3; the match to TRBD1 covers 7 bases. CDR1 and CDR2 from the germline V gene are SGHTA and FQGTGA. J gave up 3 bases and V 2 bases, and 14 bases lay outside the gene matches. This CDR3 is 18 amino acids long. This chain's CDR3 is CASSLAPGVSGGTDTQYF. Here the CDR3 DNA reads TGTGCCAGCAGCTTAGCTCCCGGGGTGTCAGGGGGTACAGATACGCAGTATTTT.